This T cell receptor (beta chain) was sequenced for a study of pediatric ulcerative colitis. General study results and limits: Substantially fewer templates came from two patients' blood samples. All ulcerative colitis patients, but no controls, carried a couple of rectal clonotypes. Ulcerative colitis patients shared more blood-rectal clones than controls.

Looked up from germline, CDR1 is SNHLY and CDR2 is FYNNEI. V was cut by 2 bases and J by 4 bases, with 9 bases left in between. The CDR3 length is 14 residues. This clone was seen a few times. The antigen is undetermined. Ulcerative colitis patients received no immunosuppressive medication before the diagnostic colonoscopy. This table comes from immunoSEQ multiplex PCR, and its TCRdb copy is limited to in-frame clones, with some not included. The data contain 60,000 to 75,000 clones, 75% to 85% of them singletons. The clonotype comes from a boy aged 5-17 years with moderate ulcerative colitis. Sample: blood. The gene calls are TRBV2 and TRBJ1-3; the D is unclear. CDR3 sequence: CASSESLQGNTIYF. For the CDR3, the DNA is TGTGCCAGCAGTGAATCCCTTCAAGGAAACACCATATATTTT.